A selection of T cell receptor beta chains follows, all from one sample in a study of post-analysis software for immune sequencing data. TCRdb re-called the PCR reads through MiXCR, storing one row per CDR3 protein. The sample holds about 680,000 distinct CDR3 sequences, about 60% seen once. The material sequenced was blood. These receptors came from a girl aged 2-15 years with multiple sclerosis. Each CDR3 is given with its conserved first and last residue. A D gene is named only where the DNA matches it firmly. Clone size is not always given. Where it is, it says once, few, many or a class for expanded clones.

. | . | TRBJ1-1 | TRBV29-1 | CSVWGALNTEAFF | TGCAGCGTGTGGGGAGCTCTGAACACTGAAGCTTTCTTT
TRBD2 | . | TRBJ2-5 | TRBV29-1 | CSVDSGRRREQYF | TGCAGCGTTGATAGCGGGAGGAGGAGAGAGCAGTACTTC
. | . | TRBJ1-1 | TRBV7-9 | CASSGRDVKNTEAFF | TGTGCCAGCAGCGGCCGGGACGTCAAGAACACTGAAGCTTTCTTT
. | few | TRBJ2-7 | TRBV13 | CASSLVGRGSDEQYF | TGTGCCAGCAGCTTAGTGGGCAGGGGTAGTGACGAGCAGTACTTC
. | . | TRBJ1-2 | TRBV6-5 | CASSESGIYGYTF | TGTGCCAGCTCTGAATCCGGGATATATGGCTACACCTTC
TRBD1 | few | TRBJ2-7 | TRBV2 | CASRTTGSYEQYF | TGTGCCAGCAGGACGACAGGGTCCTACGAGCAGTACTTC
. | . | TRBJ2-5 | TRBV29-1 | CSVAGTRKETQYF | TGCAGCGTTGCCGGGACAAGAAAAGAGACCCAGTACTTC
TRBD1 | once | TRBJ1-6 | TRBV19 | CASSIYPPDRVDSPLHF | TGTGCCAGTAGTATATACCCCCCAGACAGGGTGGATTCACCCCTCCACTTT
. | . | TRBJ1-6 | TRBV5-5 | CASSRRWESQGFYSLHF | TGTGCCAGCAGCCGTAGGTGGGAGTCCCAAGGATTTTATTCCCTCCACTTT
. | . | TRBJ2-3 | TRBV10-3 | CAISVELAVPTDTQYF | TGTGCCATCAGTGTTGAGCTAGCTGTCCCCACAGATACGCAGTATTTT
TRBD2 | . | TRBJ2-1 | TRBV20-1 | CSARDSERGYNEQFF | TGCAGTGCTAGAGATAGCGAGCGGGGTTACAATGAGCAGTTCTTC
. | few | TRBJ1-4 | TRBV7-2 | CASSYTGTNEKRFF | TGTGCCAGCAGCTACACGGGGACTAATGAAAAACGGTTTTTT
. | . | TRBJ2-7 | TRBV4-2 | CASSQGAGVPDEQYF | TGTGCCAGCAGCCAAGGGGCAGGGGTTCCTGACGAGCAGTACTTC
TRBD2 | . | TRBJ2-3 | TRBV5-4 | CASSRAGGPTDTQYF | TGTGCCAGCAGCCGAGCGGGAGGACCCACAGATACGCAGTATTTT
. | . | TRBJ2-1 | TRBV6-5 | CASRKGGRDYNEQFF | TGTGCCAGCAGAAAGGGTGGGAGAGACTACAATGAGCAGTTCTTC
. | . | TRBJ1-5 | TRBV20-1 | CSAYTADNQPQHF | TGCAGTGCTTATACAGCCGACAATCAGCCCCAGCATTTT
TRBD2 | . | TRBJ2-1 | TRBV29-1 | CSVDRGRIGEQFF | TGCAGCGTTGACCGCGGGAGGATTGGTGAGCAGTTCTTC
. | . | TRBJ2-7 | TRBV5-6 | CASSLAHGIYEQYF | TGTGCCAGCAGCTTGGCCCACGGAATCTACGAGCAGTACTTC
. | few | TRBJ2-5 | TRBV7-8 | CASSLAGQQETQYF | TGTGCCAGCAGCTTAGCTGGACAGCAAGAGACCCAGTACTTC
TRBD1 | few | TRBJ2-1 | TRBV11-1 | CASREQGSYNEQFF | TGTGCCAGCAGAGAACAGGGGAGCTACAATGAGCAGTTCTTC
TRBD1 | . | TRBJ1-2 | TRBV7-3 | CASSKWTGDYGYTF | TGTGCCAGCAGCAAATGGACAGGGGACTATGGCTACACCTTC
TRBD2 | . | TRBJ2-2 | TRBV10-3 | CAIKASGNTGELFF | TGTGCCATCAAGGCTAGCGGGAACACCGGGGAGCTGTTTTTT
TRBD2 | . | TRBJ2-7 | TRBV6-2/TRBV6-3 | CASSSIAGVSYEQYF | TGTGCCAGCAGTTCTATAGCGGGAGTGTCATACGAGCAGTACTTC
. | . | TRBJ2-1 | TRBV20-1 | CSASLDNEQFF | TGCAGTGCTAGTCTGGACAATGAGCAGTTCTTC
. | . | TRBJ1-2 | TRBV20-1 | CSTVGTAYGYTF | TGCAGTACTGTAGGGACGGCCTATGGCTACACCTTC
TRBD2 | few | TRBJ2-1 | TRBV20-1 | CSAPTSGRDNEQFF | TGCAGTGCTCCGACTAGCGGGAGGGACAATGAGCAGTTCTTC
TRBD1 | . | TRBJ2-7 | TRBV3-1 | CASSQVRGHYEQYF | TGTGCCAGCAGCCAAGTCAGGGGGCACTACGAGCAGTACTTC
. | once | TRBJ1-1 | TRBV15 | CATSRGGGSNTEAFF | TGTGCCACCAGCAGAGGGGGGGGCTCGAACACTGAAGCTTTCTTT
. | . | TRBJ2-7 | TRBV2 | CASSARDEQYF | TGTGCCAGCAGTGCCAGGGACGAGCAGTACTTC
TRBD1 | few | TRBJ2-7 | TRBV7-3 | CASSPQGGGEQYF | TGTGCCAGCAGCCCCCAAGGGGGCGGCGAGCAGTACTTC
TRBD2 | . | TRBJ2-5 | TRBV12-3/TRBV12-4 | CASSWTSGSKSEQYF | TGTGCCAGCAGCTGGACTAGCGGGAGCAAGAGTGAGCAGTACTTC
. | . | TRBJ2-4 | TRBV7-2 | CASSLGGQDYIQYF | TGTGCTAGCAGCTTAGGTGGGCAGGATTACATTCAGTACTTC
. | . | TRBJ2-5 | TRBV15 | CATSRDGAETQYF | TGTGCCACCAGCAGAGATGGCGCGGAGACCCAGTACTTC
. | . | TRBJ2-1 | TRBV7-2 | CASSLNLLVHNEQFF | TGTGCCAGCAGCTTAAACCTACTAGTCCACAATGAGCAGTTCTTC
. | . | TRBJ2-5 | TRBV5-1 | CASASESPGARETQYF | TGCGCCAGCGCATCTGAGTCGCCGGGGGCGAGGGAGACCCAGTACTTC
. | . | TRBJ2-7 | TRBV25-1 | CASMKGTYEQYF | TGTGCCAGCATGAAAGGGACCTACGAGCAGTACTTC
TRBD2 | . | TRBJ2-4 | TRBV20-1 | CSAGQRGKYIQYF | TGCAGTGCTGGCCAGCGGGGAAAGTACATTCAGTACTTC
TRBD1 | . | TRBJ2-3 | TRBV28 | CASSPPGQGVNTQYF | TGTGCCAGCAGCCCACCGGGACAGGGGGTAAATACGCAGTATTTT
. | few | TRBJ1-2 | TRBV2 | CASSERGHPFYGYTF | TGTGCCAGCAGTGAAAGGGGACACCCTTTCTATGGCTACACCTTC
. | . | TRBJ1-6 | TRBV9 | CASSGLRSPLHF | TGTGCCAGTTCAGGGTTACGGTCACCCCTCCACTTT
TRBD2 | few | TRBJ2-3 | TRBV5-5 | CASSLEASGGFTDTQYF | TGTGCCAGCAGCTTGGAGGCTAGCGGAGGTTTCACAGATACGCAGTATTTT
. | . | TRBJ2-3 | TRBV20-1 | CSARPGPRPDTQYF | TGCAGTGCTAGACCGGGCCCCCGGCCAGATACGCAGTATTTT
TRBD1 | . | TRBJ1-2 | TRBV10-3 | CAISGPSRDRGIDYGYTF | TGTGCCATCAGTGGCCCCAGCCGGGACAGGGGAATCGACTATGGCTACACCTTC
. | . | TRBJ2-7 | TRBV7-9 | CASTTSPGYEQYF | TGTGCCAGCACCACATCCCCAGGGTACGAGCAGTACTTC
. | . | TRBJ2-7 | TRBV10-3 | CAIDGPNSYEQYF | TGTGCCATCGATGGACCAAACTCGTACGAGCAGTACTTC
. | few | TRBJ2-5 | TRBV7-8 | CASSSTRDYQETQYF | TGTGCCAGCAGCTCTACCCGGGACTACCAAGAGACCCAGTACTTC
TRBD2 | few | TRBJ2-7 | TRBV20-1 | CSVRGRGGYEQYF | TGCAGTGTCCGAGGGAGGGGTGGGTACGAGCAGTACTTC
. | . | TRBJ2-7 | TRBV3-1 | CASSRSIHGAVYEQYF | TGTGCCAGCAGCCGAAGCATACACGGGGCTGTCTACGAGCAGTACTTC
TRBD2 | . | TRBJ2-1 | TRBV5-1 | CASTLLGLAGGRVAYNEQFF | TGCGCCAGCACCCTTTTGGGACTAGCGGGAGGGCGAGTGGCCTACAATGAGCAGTTCTTC
. | . | TRBJ1-2 | TRBV20-1 | CSANGSDDYGYTF | TGCAGTGCCAATGGGTCGGACGACTATGGCTACACCTTC